This T cell receptor beta chain was sequenced in a study of blood T cell repertoires in COVID-19. About the study: In each case, the material was cDNA or gDNA derived from T cells, B-cell-depleted T cells, or PBMCs.

CDR1 is KGHDR, CDR2 SFDVKD, per germline. V was cut by 4 bases and J by 4 bases, with 12 bases left in between. This CDR3 region has 15 residues. Repertoires were generated with immunoSEQ multiplex PCR, while TCRdb's copy carries only in-frame clones and drops some. The table includes 98,000 or so clones, around 86% detected once. J is TRBJ2-2 and V is TRBV24-1; TRBD2 is a possible D gene (5 bases). The TCR comes from a man over 45 with acute or convalescent COVID-19. Sequencing was carried out using peripheral blood. CDR3 in DNA: TGTGCCACCAGTGAACCCGGACTTTTCACCGGGGAGCTGTTTTTT. This sequence encodes CATSEPGLFTGELFF.